The 21 T cell receptor beta chains presented below share a single source sample, sequenced in a study of blood T cell repertoires in COVID-19. This table comes from immunoSEQ multiplex PCR, and its TCRdb copy is limited to in-frame clones, with some not included. Of 200,000 to 250,000 clones in the sample, around 82% are singletons; the top ten hold 4.5% to 6%. The sequencing sample was made of peripheral blood. The receptor set was obtained from a woman over 75 with active or convalescent COVID-19.

The gene calls are TRBV6-1 and TRBJ1-1; no reliable D call. V lost 3 bases, J lost 1 base, and 9 bases lay in between. The CDR3 extends over 14 amino acids. Looked up from germline, CDR1 is MNHNS and CDR2 is SASEGT. CDR3 in amino acids: CASSEFGPNTEAFF. CDR3 nucleotides: TGTGCCAGCAGTGAGTTTGGCCCGAACACTGAAGCTTTCTTT.

This clone has more than one count but fewer than ten. This chain joins TRBV6-1 and TRBJ1-4; 8 positions agree with TRBD1. Germline V gene lookup returns CDR1 MNHNS and CDR2 SASEGT. J gave up 15 bases and V 3 bases, and 9 bases lay outside the gene matches. The CDR3 is made up of 13 amino acids. The DNA of the CDR3 is TGTGCCAGCAGTGAGGCGACAGGGGCCATGGTGTTTTTT. Its translation is CASSEATGAMVFF.

The chain recombines TRBV7-2 with TRBJ1-5, with D perhaps TRBD1 (6 bases). Germline V lookup: CDR1 SGHTA, CDR2 FQGNSA. The CDR3 totals 14 residues. Trimming pared 2 bases from V and 6 bases from J, leaving 11 bases between. CDR3 nucleotides: TGTGCCAGCAGCTTACGGGGGGCGGGTCAGCCCCAGCATTTT. Translation gives CASSLRGAGQPQHF.

V is TRBV6-5 and J is TRBJ1-5, with 8 bases identical to TRBD1. From germline, CDR1 is MNHEY and CDR2 SVGAGI. The J segment lost 4 bases and the V segment lost 6 bases, leaving 5 bases of the junction unmatched. The CDR3 contains 14 residues. In DNA form, the CDR3 reads TGTGCCAGCAGCGACAGGGGCCTAAATCAGCCCCAGCATTTT. Translated: CASSDRGLNQPQHF.

The chain combines TRBV5-4 with TRBJ1-6; D unclear. Germline CDR1 is SGHNT and CDR2 is YYREEE (reference sequence). The CDR3 totals 14 residues. V was clipped by 1 base and J by 5 bases, with 7 bases between them. CDR3 DNA sequence: TGTGCCAGCAGCTTGAGCAAGAATAATTCACCCCTCCACTTT. It is translated as CASSLSKNNSPLHF.

This clone was counted many times. The V call is TRBV20-1, the J call TRBJ2-7; 7 bases agree with TRBD1. This CDR3 is 11 amino acids long. Germline CDR1 reads DFQATT; CDR2 reads SNEGSKA (reference sequence). V dropped 3 bases and J dropped 9; count of bases not matched to a gene: 5. The CDR3 sequence: CSASRDRLQYF. The CDR3 DNA sequence: TGCAGTGCTAGTCGGGACAGATTGCAGTACTTC.

The genes are TRBV5-1 and TRBJ2-2; D unresolved. This CDR3 spans 14 amino acids. The V and J ends lost 1 base and 7 bases respectively, with 11 bases between them. The germline CDR1 and CDR2 sequences are SGHRS and YFSETQ. CDR3 sequence: CASSLSVRSGELFF. CDR3 sequence (DNA): TGCGCCAGCAGCTTGTCAGTCCGGAGCGGGGAGCTGTTTTTT.

The chain joins TRBV30 to TRBJ1-5; D is unresolved. Germline CDR1 is GTSNPN and CDR2 is SVGIG (reference sequence). The CDR3 covers 13 residues. In nucleotides, the CDR3 is TGTGCAGCGGGAAGTCGGGGCAATCAGCCCCAGCATTTT. Protein product: CAAGSRGNQPQHF.

The rearrangement links TRBV5-1 to TRBJ2-1; possible D gene TRBD1, 6 bases. From germline, CDR1 is SGHRS and CDR2 YFSETQ. The CDR3 loop spans 16 amino acids. V was clipped by 2 bases and J by 8 bases, with 20 bases between them. CDR3 region: CASSLHQQGQMYEQFF. Here the CDR3 DNA reads TGCGCCAGCAGCTTACACCAACAGGGCCAGATGTATGAGCAGTTCTTC.

This chain links TRBV3-1 (or the pseudogene TRBV3-2) with TRBJ2-5, with TRBD2 matching over 12 bases. Germline V gives CDR1 LGHDT, CDR2 YNNKEL (reference sequence). The V gene end was trimmed by 4 bases and the J gene end by 1 base; junction bases not matched to a gene: 4. The CDR3 extends over 16 amino acids. The CDR3 is CASSRGTSGFQETQYF. Written as DNA, the CDR3 is TGTGCCAGCAGCCGCGGGACTAGCGGGTTCCAAGAGACCCAGTACTTC.

This clone appeared once. This chain joins TRBV27 and TRBJ2-3, with D uncertain. Germline V gene sequence: CDR1 MNHEY, CDR2 SMNVEV (reference sequence). V was cut by 2 bases and J by 4 bases, with 10 bases left in between. The CDR3 is made up of 14 amino acids. CDR3 nucleotides: TGTGCCAGCAGTTTAGTGAGGAAGTCAGATACGCAGTATTTT. Translating it yields CASSLVRKSDTQYF.

This chain links TRBV9 with TRBJ2-5, with 9 nucleotides matching TRBD2. V was pared by 1 base and J by 0 bases, with 4 bases of the junction left unmatched. Germline assignment: CDR1 SGDLS and CDR2 YYNGEE. The CDR3 totals 16 residues. Here the CDR3 DNA reads TGTGCCAGCAGCGTATCTAGCGGGGTGTACCAAGAGACCCAGTACTTC. Protein product: CASSVSSGVYQETQYF.

The chain couples TRBV7-9 to TRBJ2-1; a possible D gene is TRBD2 (6 bases). Germline V gene sequence: CDR1 SEHNR, CDR2 FQNEAQ (reference sequence). This CDR3 contains 16 residues. Trimming removed 5 bases at V and 4 bases at J, with 18 bases between. The CDR3 loop reads CASSHLRDGSYNEQFF. CDR3 coding DNA: TGTGCCAGCAGCCACCTCCGGGACGGGAGTTACAATGAGCAGTTCTTC.

V gene TRBV2 combines with J gene TRBJ1-2; D gene unclear. The CDR3 loop spans 13 amino acids. Trimming removed 6 bases at V and 6 bases at J, with 14 bases between. The germline CDR1 and CDR2 sequences are SNHLY and FYNNEI. The CDR3 spells CASSLSGGNGYTF. CDR3 bases: TGTGCCAGCAGCTTGAGCGGAGGGAATGGCTACACCTTC.

The V and J genes are TRBV3-1 (or the pseudogene TRBV3-2) and TRBJ1-2, with TRBD1 identical over 7 bases. J gave up 6 bases and V 2 bases, and 6 bases lay outside the gene matches. This CDR3 region has 14 residues. Per germline, CDR1 LGHDT and CDR2 YNNKEL (reference sequence). The CDR3, as DNA: TGTGCCAGCAGCCAACTCACAGGGGATAATGGCTACACCTTC. Translation: CASSQLTGDNGYTF.

This sequence joins TRBV7-6 and TRBJ1-2; D unclear. The germline V gene has CDR1 SGHVS and CDR2 FNYEAQ. This CDR3 has 18 residues. Between the trimmed V and J ends, which lost 5 bases and 2 bases, there was a span of 24 bases. The CDR3 is CASSPYGGGVLRNYGYTF. The CDR3 bases are TGTGCCAGCAGCCCGTATGGAGGCGGGGTTCTCCGGAACTATGGCTACACCTTC.

The chain links TRBV5-1 to TRBJ2-7, with a weak D call TRBD2 (6 bases). V was shortened by 1 base and J by 3 bases, with 14 bases between the two germline ends. The CDR3 consists of 15 residues. The germline gives CDR1 SGHRS, CDR2 YFSETQ. In DNA form, the CDR3 reads TGCGCCAGCAGCTTGAACCGGGAGCCCTTCTACGAGCAGTACTTC. Protein product: CASSLNREPFYEQYF.

The gene calls are TRBV27 and TRBJ1-2; D might be TRBD1 (5 bases). Germline CDR1 MNHEY, CDR2 SMNVEV (reference sequence). The CDR3 extends over 14 amino acids. The V and J ends lost 2 bases and 6 bases respectively, with 13 bases between them. The CDR3, as DNA: TGTGCCAGCAGTTTAGACAGAGTTACCCATGGCTACACCTTC. Translation: CASSLDRVTHGYTF.

This clone has a single count. The rearrangement uses TRBV24-1 and TRBJ1-2; 7 nucleotides align to TRBD1. This CDR3 has 17 amino acids. J was trimmed by 9 bases and V by 4 bases; bases with no gene match: 19. Germline CDR1 reads KGHDR; CDR2 reads SFDVKD. The CDR3 bases are TGTGCCACCAGTGACGTGGGACAGACGGAAGGCGAGAGAAGCTACACCTTC. Translating gives CATSDVGQTEGERSYTF.

The chain's CDR3 is CASSTTGGTEAFF. The CDR3 DNA follows: TGTGCCAGCAGCACGACAGGGGGGACTGAAGCTTTCTTT. The chain recombines TRBV11-2 with TRBJ1-1; 9 nucleotides line up with TRBD1. The CDR3 length is 13 residues. V lost 5 bases, J lost 5 bases, and 3 bases stayed unmatched. The germline V gene encodes CDR1 SGHAT and CDR2 FQNNGV.

The gene calls are TRBV27 and TRBJ2-3, with TRBD1 matching over 10 bases. The ends lost 3 bases at V and 0 bases at J; junction bases unmatched: 3. CDR1 is MNHEY, CDR2 SMNVEV, per germline (reference sequence). The CDR3 length is 16 residues. DNA of the CDR3: TGTGCCAGCAGTTTGCGGGACAGGGGCAGCACAGATACGCAGTATTTT. Residues: CASSLRDRGSTDTQYF.